This T cell receptor (beta chain) is from a study of cytotoxic CD8 clonotypes in ibrutinib-treated CLL. The wider study: 11 relapsed/refractory, some 16 treatment-naive; under 18 IGHV unmutated.

V was pared by 7 bases and J by 7 bases, with 14 bases between. This CDR3 spans 13 amino acids. Germline V gene data show CDR1 as MNHNY and CDR2 as SVGAGI (reference sequence). Produced via immunoSEQ multiplex PCR; TCRdb's table is partial and in-frame only. This table holds some 47,000 clones, 50% to 65% found once. This clonotype originated in a human donor with chronic lymphocytic leukemia. The chain uses TRBV6-6 and TRBJ2-1; D is possibly TRBD2 (6 bases). Sequences were derived from PBMCs, sampled after 24 months of ibrutinib treatment. The CDR3 is CASKETSSNEQFF. In DNA form, the CDR3 reads TGTGCCAGCAAGGAGACTAGTAGTAATGAGCAGTTCTTC.